Below, 13 T cell receptor beta chains from the same sample are listed, as sequenced in a study of cytomegalovirus exposure and HLA in healthy donors. The protocol was immunoSEQ multiplex PCR, while the TCRdb copy is restricted to in-frame clones and leaves out a portion. The table shows fewer than 100,000 clones, with roughly 93% occurring only once. Input material: PBMCs. Every receptor here comes from a man aged 25-45 years in good health and CMV-seronegative.

This chain uses TRBV10-1 with TRBJ1-1; a possible D gene is TRBD1 (5 bases). The CDR3 has 14 residues. The germline CDR1 and CDR2 sequences are WNHNN and SYGVQD (reference sequence). V was cut by 6 bases and J by 1 base, with 12 bases left in between. The CDR3 nucleotides read TGCGCCAGCAGCCGTGGGGGGGAGAACACTGAAGCTTTCTTT. The encoded protein is CASSRGGENTEAFF.

The chain couples TRBV10-1 to TRBJ2-2; 10 nucleotides match TRBD2. Germline V lookup: CDR1 WNHNN, CDR2 SYGVQD (reference sequence). The CDR3 is made up of 18 amino acids. V was pared by 2 bases and J by 7 bases, with 13 bases of the junction left unmatched. The CDR3 here is CASSENWASGSYGGELFF. CDR3 sequence (DNA): TGCGCCAGCAGTGAGAATTGGGCTAGCGGGAGTTATGGCGGGGAGCTGTTTTTT.

The chain joins TRBV11-2 to TRBJ2-1; D perhaps matches TRBD2 (6 bases). The V gene lost 1 base and the J gene lost 5 bases, with 15 bases spanning the gap. This CDR3 comprises 16 residues. The germline V gene encodes CDR1 SGHAT and CDR2 FQNNGV. DNA of the CDR3: TGTGCCAGCAGCTTAGGTTTCGGGAGAGGACACAATGAGCAGTTCTTC. This sequence encodes CASSLGFGRGHNEQFF.

The V call is TRBV28, the J call TRBJ1-1; 11 positions match TRBD1. The CDR3 sequence is 16 residues long. The germline CDR1 and CDR2 sequences are MDHEN and SYDVKM. V lost 6 bases to trimming and J lost 2 bases; unmatched junction nucleotides: 8. This CDR3 reads CASRKGDRGSNTEAFF. DNA for the CDR3: TGTGCCAGCAGGAAAGGGGACAGGGGGTCTAACACTGAAGCTTTCTTT.

V and J are TRBV9 and TRBJ2-3; 8 positions match TRBD1. CDR3 length: 14 residues. Germline assignment: CDR1 SGDLS and CDR2 YYNGEE. The trim removed 1 base at V and 3 bases at J, leaving 1 base unmatched. The CDR3: CASSVQGATDTQYF. DNA for the CDR3: TGTGCCAGCAGCGTACAGGGGGCGACAGATACGCAGTATTTT.

This clone came up once. V and J are TRBV11-3 and TRBJ2-7; 15 nucleotides align to TRBD2. Germline V gene data show CDR1 as SGHNT and CDR2 as YENEEA. The CDR3 is 14 amino acids. J gave up 6 bases and V 5 bases, and 2 bases lay outside the gene matches. The CDR3, as DNA: TGTGCCAGCAGCCGGGGACTAGCGGGAGGCGAGCAGTACTTC. Protein product: CASSRGLAGGEQYF.

V is TRBV4-1 and J is TRBJ2-1, with 7 bases aligning to TRBD2. CDR1 is MGHRA and CDR2 is YSYEKL in the germline V gene. CDR3 length equals 17 residues. V shed 1 base and J 6 bases; nucleotides not matched to a gene: 12. In DNA form, the CDR3 reads TGCGCCAGCAGCCAAGGAGTTCGCGGGAGACTTCTCAATGAGCAGTTCTTC. Its protein is CASSQGVRGRLLNEQFF.

CDR3 loop: CAWSVGDGSPGQPQHF. DNA for the CDR3: TGTGCCTGGAGTGTAGGGGATGGCAGCCCTGGACAGCCCCAGCATTTT. The chain combines TRBV30 with TRBJ1-5; D may be TRBD1 (5 bases). V was pared by 0 bases and J by 7 bases, with 19 bases between. Germline V gene data show CDR1 as GTSNPN and CDR2 as SVGIG (reference sequence). The length of the CDR3 is 16 residues.

The V gene is TRBV28, the J gene TRBJ1-4, with D uncertain. This CDR3 has 14 amino acids. CDR1 is MDHEN, CDR2 SYDVKM, per germline. Trimming removed 6 bases at V and 4 bases at J, with 12 bases between. CDR3 DNA: TGTGCCAGCAGCTTAAGCAGGCATAATGAAAAACTGTTTTTT. Residues: CASSLSRHNEKLFF.

This chain joins TRBV30 and TRBJ2-7; 13 nucleotides match TRBD2. The CDR3 runs to 17 residues. From germline, CDR1 is GTSNPN and CDR2 SVGIG (reference sequence). After removal of 1 base from V and 2 bases from J, the junction contained 8 bases not matched to a gene. DNA for the CDR3: TGTGCCTGGAGTGCTTCTTTCGGGACTAGCGGGACCTACGAGCAGTACTTC. It encodes CAWSASFGTSGTYEQYF.

The CDR3 spells CASSDPAPPRSIVSNTGELFF. Here the CDR3 DNA reads TGTGCCAGCAGCGACCCAGCCCCCCCTAGGTCGATCGTTTCGAACACCGGGGAGCTGTTTTTT. The V call is TRBV9, the J call TRBJ2-2; D is ambiguous. The V end lost 3 bases, the J end lost 0 bases, and 27 bases lay between the germline ends. The CDR3 extends over 21 amino acids. Germline CDR1 and CDR2: SGDLS and YYNGEE. The entire variable domain, with the rest obtained from reference TRBV9 and TRBJ2-2, is as follows: DSGVTQTPKHLITATGQRVTLRCSPRSGDLSVYWYQQSLDQGLQFLIQYYNGEERAKGNILERFSAQQFPDLHSELNLSSLELGDSALYFCASSDPAPPRSIVSNTGELFFGEGSRLTVL.

The CDR3 sequence is CSVEDLAGSYEQYF. The CDR3 region has the DNA TGCAGCGTTGAAGATCTGGCTGGCTCCTACGAGCAGTACTTC. The genes are TRBV29-1 and TRBJ2-7; no definite D call. The CDR3 sequence is 14 residues long. From germline, CDR1 is SQVTM and CDR2 ANQGSEA. V was shortened by 0 bases and J by 0 bases, with 9 bases between the two germline ends.

The chain combines TRBV27 with TRBJ2-5; possible D gene TRBD1, 6 bases. V shed 6 bases and J shed 4 bases, with 12 bases lying between them. Germline V gives CDR1 MNHEY, CDR2 SMNVEV (reference sequence). This CDR3 comprises 13 residues. As DNA, the CDR3 is TGTGCCAGCAGCAGGGGATTGGGAGAGACCCAGTACTTC. This codes for CASSRGLGETQYF.